The 21 T cell receptor beta chains presented below share a single source sample, sequenced in a study of shared clonotypes between healthy human individuals. Only CD45RO-negative cells positively selected for CCR7 counted as naive CD8 cells, so terminally differentiated effector memory CD45RA+ cells were excluded. Assay: immunoSEQ multiplex PCR; the TCRdb copy retains only in-frame clones and omits some. The sample has some 1,900,000 clones, about 95% seen once; the top ten hold approximately 1.2%. Sequences were obtained from naive CD8+ T cells sorted from blood. The receptors come from a man aged 18 to 30 in good health.

The chain links TRBV7-9 to TRBJ1-6; tentative D call: TRBD1 (5 bases). Germline assignment: CDR1 SEHNR and CDR2 FQNEAQ (reference sequence). CDR3 length: 16 amino acids. Trimming left V 4 bases short and J 7 bases short, with 17 bases between. In DNA form, the CDR3 reads TGTGCCAGCAGCTCCTCCAACGGAGGGACCAATTCACCCCTCCACTTT. Translated: CASSSSNGGTNSPLHF. Supplemented by reference TRBV7-9 and TRBJ1-6, the full variable domain reads DTGVSQNPRHKITKRGQNVTFRCDPISEHNRLYWYRQTLGQGPEFLTYFQNEAQLEKSRLLSDRFSAERPKGSFSTLEIQRTEQGDSAMYLCASSSSNGGTNSPLHFGNGTRLTVT.

The rearrangement links TRBV11-2 to TRBJ2-5; TRBD1 aligns across 8 bases. CDR1 and CDR2 (germline): SGHAT, FQNNGV. The CDR3 spans 14 residues. V shed 5 bases and J 4 bases; nucleotides not matched to a gene: 6. DNA of the CDR3: TGTGCCAGCAGCCTATACACAGGGGGAGAGACCCAGTACTTC. Its translation: CASSLYTGGETQYF.

The rearrangement links TRBV5-8 to TRBJ2-7; D perhaps matches TRBD1 (5 bases). The germline V gene encodes CDR1 SGHTS and CDR2 YDEGEE. The germline V and J ends were trimmed by 8 bases and 2 bases, with 17 bases remaining between them. This CDR3 contains 14 residues. The CDR3 coding sequence is TGTGCCAGTCTTCCAGGGCCCGGGCCCTACGAGCAGTACTTC. Its protein product is CASLPGPGPYEQYF. The whole variable domain, remainder taken from reference TRBV5-8 and TRBJ2-7, is EAGVTQSPTHLIKTRGQQATLRCSPISGHTSVYWYQQALGLGLQFLLWYDEGEERNRGNFPPRFSGRQFPNYSSELNVNALELEDSALYLCASLPGPGPYEQYFGPGTRLTVT.

V usage is TRBV15 and J usage is TRBJ1-5, with D possibly being TRBD1 (5 bases). CDR3 length: 14 residues. V was clipped by 0 bases and J by 5 bases, with 8 bases between them. Germline CDR1 is LNHNV and CDR2 is YYDKDF (reference sequence). The CDR3 DNA reads TGTGCCACCAGCAGAGAGGGGGGGTATCAGCCCCAGCATTTT. Protein sequence: CATSREGGYQPQHF. The full variable domain, rest sourced from reference TRBV15 and TRBJ1-5, is DAMVIQNPRYQVTQFGKPVTLSCSQTLNHNVMYWYQQKSSQAPKLLFHYYDKDFNNEADTPDNFQSRRPNTSFCFLDIRSPGLGDTAMYLCATSREGGYQPQHFGDGTRLSIL.

The J gene is TRBJ2-7, the V gene TRBV4-1; D is unresolved. Between the trimmed V and J ends, which lost 4 bases and 2 bases, there was a span of 12 bases. This CDR3 is built from 14 residues. Per germline, CDR1 MGHRA and CDR2 YSYEKL. The CDR3 loop reads CASSPWRGAYEQYF. The CDR3 DNA reads TGCGCCAGCAGCCCATGGCGTGGAGCCTACGAGCAGTACTTC.

The chain couples TRBV5-5 to TRBJ2-3; D perhaps matches TRBD2 (5 bases). There are 14 residues in the CDR3. V was cut by 4 bases and J by 2 bases, with 11 bases left in between. Germline V gene lookup returns CDR1 SGHKS and CDR2 YYEKEE (reference sequence). The CDR3 loop is CASSPDSFTDTQYF. The CDR3 region has the DNA TGTGCCAGCAGCCCGGACTCATTCACAGATACGCAGTATTTT.

The rearrangement links TRBV11-2 to TRBJ2-7, with 8 nucleotides matching TRBD1. The CDR3 runs to 17 residues. V trimming: 3 bases; J trimming: 3 bases; junction bases outside the gene matches: 13. Germline V gives CDR1 SGHAT, CDR2 FQNNGV. The CDR3 loop is CASSFLMDRVDVYEQYF. CDR3 sequence (DNA): TGTGCCAGCAGCTTCCTGATGGACAGGGTGGACGTCTACGAGCAGTACTTC.

The chain is built from TRBV27 and TRBJ2-7, with a tentative D call TRBD2 (5 bases). The ends were cut back, 4 bases at V and 0 bases at J, with 10 bases in the middle. Germline loops: CDR1 MNHEY, CDR2 SMNVEV (reference sequence). The CDR3 sequence is 14 residues long. CDR3 loop: CASSSKGGSYEQYF. CDR3 bases: TGTGCCAGCAGTTCCAAAGGAGGCTCCTACGAGCAGTACTTC.

The chain couples TRBV7-9 to TRBJ2-5; the match to TRBD2 covers 13 bases. CDR1 SEHNR and CDR2 FQNEAQ come from the germline V gene (reference sequence). This CDR3 has 15 residues. Unmatched junction bases numbered 7, after V lost 5 bases and J lost 7 bases. The DNA for the CDR3 is TGTGCCAGCAGCGAACTAGCGGGGGGGCCCGGGACCCAGTACTTC. It translates to CASSELAGGPGTQYF.

This chain links TRBV7-9 with TRBJ2-7, with D possibly being TRBD1 (5 bases). Between the trimmed V and J ends, which lost 5 bases and 0 bases, there was a span of 14 bases. The CDR3 covers 15 residues. The V gene's germline CDR1 is SEHNR and CDR2 FQNEAQ (reference sequence). CDR3 sequence: CASSLGEYTSYEQYF. CDR3 bases: TGTGCCAGCAGCCTAGGGGAATATACCTCCTACGAGCAGTACTTC.

Only one count was recorded for this clone. The rearrangement joins TRBV5-6 to TRBJ2-5; TRBD1 agrees at 11 bases. This CDR3 comprises 16 residues. Germline CDR1 SGHDT, CDR2 YYEEEE. The J segment lost 3 bases and the V segment lost 3 bases, leaving 7 bases of the junction unmatched. The CDR3 is CASSSWRDRGEETQYF. For the CDR3, the DNA is TGTGCCAGCAGCTCATGGCGGGACAGGGGGGAAGAGACCCAGTACTTC.

As regards this clone: The same CDR3 can be traced to other DNA sequences in this sample. The chain couples TRBV6-5 to TRBJ2-7, with D maybe TRBD2 (5 bases). The germline V gene encodes CDR1 MNHEY and CDR2 SVGAGI. V was clipped by 2 bases and J by 3 bases, with 8 bases between them. This CDR3 region has 13 residues. The CDR3 loop reads CASSYGRGYEQYF. The CDR3 coding sequence is TGTGCCAGCAGTTACGGACGGGGCTACGAGCAGTACTTC.

The V call is TRBV27, the J call TRBJ2-7, with 10 bases lining up with TRBD1. CDR1 is MNHEY, CDR2 SMNVEV, per germline (reference sequence). This CDR3 spans 16 amino acids. V lost 5 bases to trimming and J lost 4 bases; unmatched junction nucleotides: 11. The chain's CDR3 is CASSPEGTGESYEQYF. The CDR3 bases are TGTGCCAGCAGTCCTGAAGGGACAGGGGAGAGTTACGAGCAGTACTTC.

CDR3 DNA sequence: TGTGCCAGCAGCCGTACCGGGGCAGGGTGGAACGAGCAGTACTTC. This encodes CASSRTGAGWNEQYF. The chain couples TRBV9 to TRBJ2-7; D may correspond to TRBD1 or TRBD2 (5 bases each). In germline, CDR1 is SGDLS, CDR2 YYNGEE. The ends were cut back, 4 bases at V and 5 bases at J, with 19 bases in the middle. The CDR3 runs 15 residues.

This chain uses TRBV28 with TRBJ2-5; D ambiguous. Trimming removed 6 bases at V and 5 bases at J, with 16 bases between. The CDR3 consists of 14 residues. Germline lookup yields CDR1 MDHEN and CDR2 SYDVKM. The DNA of the CDR3 is TGTGCCAGCAGCCTCCTTCCCCTCGCGGAGACCCAGTACTTC. Encoded protein: CASSLLPLAETQYF.

In its sample, this clone was seen once. V gene TRBV2 combines with J gene TRBJ2-5; 10 nucleotides agree with TRBD2. Germline assignment: CDR1 SNHLY and CDR2 FYNNEI. This CDR3 is 15 amino acids long. V lost 4 bases, J lost 5 bases, and 7 bases stayed unmatched. The CDR3 is CASSGLAGAGETQYF. The CDR3 DNA reads TGTGCCAGCAGTGGGCTAGCGGGAGCAGGGGAGACCCAGTACTTC. Looking up the rest from reference TRBV2 and TRBJ2-5 gives the full variable domain: EPEVTQTPSHQVTQMGQEVILRCVPISNHLYFYWYRQILGQKVEFLVSFYNNEISEKSEIFDDQFSVERPDGSNFTLKIRSTKLEDSAMYFCASSGLAGAGETQYFGPGTRLLVL.

The V and J genes are TRBV5-1 and TRBJ2-1; D possibly corresponds to TRBD2 (6 bases). Deletions cut 2 bases from V and 6 bases from J, with 12 bases between. CDR1 and CDR2 (germline): SGHRS, YFSETQ. The CDR3 runs 14 residues. The CDR3 here is CASSFAGLGNEQFF. CDR3 nucleotides: TGCGCCAGCAGCTTTGCGGGATTAGGCAATGAGCAGTTCTTC.

The CDR3 bases are TGCGCCAGCAGCCAAGATAGCACAGGGGGTATGAACACTGAAGCTTTCTTT. Protein product: CASSQDSTGGMNTEAFF. The chain joins TRBV4-1 to TRBJ1-1; 8 positions agree with TRBD1. The V segment lost 0 bases and the J segment 0 bases; nucleotides outside the gene matches: 6. This CDR3 has 17 amino acids. The germline gives CDR1 MGHRA, CDR2 YSYEKL.

The V and J genes are TRBV4-3 and TRBJ1-2; D gene unclear. The CDR3 has 15 amino acids. V was shortened by 2 bases and J by 4 bases, with 14 bases between the two germline ends. Looked up from germline, CDR1 is LGHNA and CDR2 is YSLEER. This CDR3 reads CASSQFFVSGYGYTF. In DNA, the CDR3 is TGCGCCAGCAGCCAATTTTTCGTCTCGGGCTATGGCTACACCTTC.

A note on this clone: This same CDR3 is encoded by further DNA sequences in the sample. The CDR3 here is CASSPRQDEQYF. The CDR3 DNA reads as TGTGCCAGCAGCCCTCGGCAGGACGAGCAGTACTTC. This rearrangement joins TRBV7-9 to TRBJ2-7; the D is unclear. Germline V gene data show CDR1 as SEHNR and CDR2 as FQNEAQ (reference sequence). The CDR3 spans 12 residues. Trimming removed 5 bases at V and 5 bases at J, with 10 bases between.

This sequence joins TRBV4-2 and TRBJ1-4, with D hard to call. The CDR3 is 14 residues long. Germline V gene sequence: CDR1 LGHNA, CDR2 YNFKEQ. V was pared by 2 bases and J by 8 bases, with 12 bases between. The CDR3 reads CASSQTPGGEKLFF. The CDR3 DNA reads TGTGCCAGCAGCCAAACCCCCGGAGGCGAAAAACTGTTTTTT.